This T cell receptor beta chain was sequenced for a study of shared clonotypes between healthy human individuals. Turning to the study itself: Per donor, three plates held CD4 naive cells, three held CD4 memory, two held CD8 naive and one held CD8 memory.

General observations from the study: Generally, naive subsets (rather than memory subsets) showed larger estimated richness. For naive CD4 cells, roughly 4.8% of clonotypes were shared across a few donors.

Sequencing was performed with immunoSEQ multiplex PCR; in TCRdb, only in-frame clones are kept and a portion is missing. The sample lists about 1.5 million clones, nearly 99% occurring once. This clone was recorded only once. Its target is not known. The sample contains more than one DNA sequence encoding this CDR3. The CDR3 runs 15 residues. Trimming removed 6 bases from V and 0 bases from J; junction bases left unmatched: 0. Germline lookup yields CDR1 ENHRY and CDR2 SYGVKD. The split of CD4+ cells yielded CD45RA+ naive and CD45RA-negative memory subsets. The specimen sequenced was naive CD4+ T cells sorted from blood. Indicated subset: CD45RA+ positively selected. This chain links TRBV10-3 with TRBJ2-1; TRBD2 matches at 12 bases. This clonotype was obtained from a young man in good health. CDR3: CAIRTSGGSYNEQFF. DNA for the CDR3: TGTGCCATCAGGACTAGCGGGGGCTCCTACAATGAGCAGTTCTTC.